A selection of T cell receptor beta chains follows, all from one sample in a study of T cells in Graves' hyperthyroidism and ophthalmopathy. MiXCR, run by TCRdb on the multiplex PCR reads, gives a single entry per CDR3 protein. The table includes over 150,000 distinct CDR3 sequences, approximately 17% detected once. The sequenced material came from blood. These receptors came from a woman aged 45 to 65 with Graves' hyperthyroidism. Each CDR3 is given with its conserved first and last residue. Fields, in order: clone size, D gene, J gene, V gene, CDR3 DNA, CDR3 protein. The D gene is left open where the match is weak. Where a row states a size, it is once, few, many or the class of an expanded clone; other rows omit it.

abundance: .; d_gene: TRBD2; j_gene: TRBJ2-3; v_gene: TRBV9; CDR3nt: TGTGCCAGCAGCCCCCGGGGGGATGGAGATACGCAGTATTTT; CDR3aa: CASSPRGDGDTQYF
abundance: many; d_gene: .; j_gene: TRBJ1-1; v_gene: TRBV27; CDR3nt: TGTGCCAGCAGAGGGACTCCCCCTGAAGCTTTCTTT; CDR3aa: CASRGTPPEAFF
abundance: many; d_gene: TRBD1; j_gene: TRBJ1-2; v_gene: TRBV4-2; CDR3nt: TGTGCCAGCAGCTCCCGCACGACTGACAGGGTAAACTATGGCTACACCTTC; CDR3aa: CASSSRTTDRVNYGYTF
abundance: many; d_gene: .; j_gene: TRBJ1-6; v_gene: TRBV6-2/TRBV6-3; CDR3nt: TGTGCCAGCTTAGGGGGTTCTGGGACACCCCTCCACTTT; CDR3aa: CASLGGSGTPLHF
abundance: many; d_gene: TRBD2; j_gene: TRBJ2-3; v_gene: TRBV9; CDR3nt: TGTGCCAGCAGCGGGGGGGGACCCTACAGAGAAACAGATACGCAGTATTTT; CDR3aa: CASSGGGPYRETDTQYF
abundance: many; d_gene: .; j_gene: TRBJ1-4; v_gene: TRBV20-1; CDR3nt: TGCAGTGCTAGAGTGCGGAGTCGTAGCGGACGGACACCTAATGAAAAACTGTTTTTT; CDR3aa: CSARVRSRSGRTPNEKLFF
abundance: many; d_gene: TRBD1; j_gene: TRBJ1-1; v_gene: TRBV5-1; CDR3nt: TGCGCCAGCAAAAGGGGGCAGGCGATCTTGAACACTGAAGCTTTCTTT; CDR3aa: CASKRGQAILNTEAFF
abundance: many; d_gene: .; j_gene: TRBJ1-1; v_gene: TRBV27; CDR3nt: TGTGCCAGCAGTTTGGGAGCGAAAACTGAAGCTTTCTTT; CDR3aa: CASSLGAKTEAFF
abundance: many; d_gene: .; j_gene: TRBJ2-5; v_gene: TRBV6-1; CDR3nt: TGTGCCAGCAGTCCGTATCCGGGACATTCTAAAGAGACCCAGTACTTC; CDR3aa: CASSPYPGHSKETQYF
abundance: many; d_gene: TRBD2; j_gene: TRBJ2-3; v_gene: TRBV20-1; CDR3nt: TGCAGTGCTAGATCCCGACTAGCTCGTGATACGCAGTATTTT; CDR3aa: CSARSRLARDTQYF
abundance: many; d_gene: TRBD1; j_gene: TRBJ1-5; v_gene: TRBV6-1; CDR3nt: TGTGCCAGCAGGGCGGCAGGGACAGGGGGTCAGCCCCAGCATTTT; CDR3aa: CASRAAGTGGQPQHF
abundance: many; d_gene: TRBD1; j_gene: TRBJ1-5; v_gene: TRBV12-3/TRBV12-4; CDR3nt: TGTGCCAGCAGTTTAGGAGCCGGGACAGCAAATCAGCCCCAGCATTTT; CDR3aa: CASSLGAGTANQPQHF
abundance: many; d_gene: .; j_gene: TRBJ2-3; v_gene: TRBV7-3; CDR3nt: TGTGCCAGCAGCCCGGAAACAGATACGCAGTATTTT; CDR3aa: CASSPETDTQYF
abundance: many; d_gene: TRBD2; j_gene: TRBJ2-5; v_gene: TRBV2; CDR3nt: TGTGCCACCACTAGCGGGGGAAAGGGAAAGACCCAGTACTTC; CDR3aa: CATTSGGKGKTQYF
abundance: .; d_gene: .; j_gene: TRBJ1-2; v_gene: TRBV18; CDR3nt: TGTGCCAGCTCCCGATTCAATAACTATGGCTACACCTTC; CDR3aa: CASSRFNNYGYTF
abundance: .; d_gene: .; j_gene: TRBJ2-5; v_gene: TRBV20-1; CDR3nt: TGCAGTGCTAGAGACAGGGCGGAGACCCAGTACTTC; CDR3aa: CSARDRAETQYF
abundance: many; d_gene: TRBD2; j_gene: TRBJ2-1; v_gene: TRBV10-3; CDR3nt: TGTGCCATCAGCAGACTAGCGGGCCAGTCGAATGAGCAGTTCTTC; CDR3aa: CAISRLAGQSNEQFF
abundance: many; d_gene: .; j_gene: TRBJ1-1; v_gene: TRBV3-1; CDR3nt: TGTGCCAGCAGCCAAGATTTCGGGGTTCGGAACACTGAAGCTTTCTTT; CDR3aa: CASSQDFGVRNTEAFF
abundance: .; d_gene: .; j_gene: TRBJ1-6; v_gene: TRBV19; CDR3nt: TGTGCCAGTACCCCTGGAGGGGGTTCACCCCTCCACTTT; CDR3aa: CASTPGGGSPLHF
abundance: many; d_gene: .; j_gene: TRBJ1-4; v_gene: TRBV6-1; CDR3nt: TGTGCCAGCAGTTTCCTTCCGGGACGGTCTGAAAAACTGTTTTTT; CDR3aa: CASSFLPGRSEKLFF
abundance: few; d_gene: .; j_gene: TRBJ1-1; v_gene: TRBV9; CDR3nt: TGTGCCAGCAGCGTTACAGGGTCGAACACTGAAGCTTTCTTT; CDR3aa: CASSVTGSNTEAFF
abundance: many; d_gene: .; j_gene: TRBJ1-5; v_gene: TRBV10-3; CDR3nt: TGTGCCATCAGCCAGGGCAAGAGCAATCAGCCCCAGCATTTT; CDR3aa: CAISQGKSNQPQHF
abundance: many; d_gene: .; j_gene: TRBJ1-6; v_gene: TRBV7-2; CDR3nt: TGTGCCAGCAGCTTACGGGGGGCTTCACCCCTCCACTTT; CDR3aa: CASSLRGASPLHF
abundance: many; d_gene: TRBD1; j_gene: TRBJ1-1; v_gene: TRBV6-2/TRBV6-3; CDR3nt: TGTGCCAGCAGTTACTCCAGGGGGTTTGGTACTGAAGCTTTCTTT; CDR3aa: CASSYSRGFGTEAFF
abundance: many; d_gene: TRBD2; j_gene: TRBJ2-3; v_gene: TRBV28; CDR3nt: TGTGCCAGCAGAACTCGAGCGGGGGGCACAGATACGCAGTATTTT; CDR3aa: CASRTRAGGTDTQYF
abundance: .; d_gene: .; j_gene: TRBJ1-4; v_gene: TRBV7-3; CDR3nt: TGTGCCAGCAGTTACGACACTGAAAAACTGTTTTTT; CDR3aa: CASSYDTEKLFF
abundance: many; d_gene: .; j_gene: TRBJ2-7; v_gene: TRBV14; CDR3nt: TGTGCCAGCAGCCCCAAGATGGGACCCATCTACGAGCAGTACTTC; CDR3aa: CASSPKMGPIYEQYF
abundance: many; d_gene: .; j_gene: TRBJ2-7; v_gene: TRBV25-1; CDR3nt: TGTGCCAGCAGGGGGACGGTGAGCTCCTACGAGCAGTACTTC; CDR3aa: CASRGTVSSYEQYF
abundance: many; d_gene: .; j_gene: TRBJ1-1; v_gene: TRBV7-9; CDR3nt: TGTGCCAGCAGCCGAGGTAGTAGGGGCACTGAAGCTTTCTTT; CDR3aa: CASSRGSRGTEAFF
abundance: many; d_gene: .; j_gene: TRBJ2-3; v_gene: TRBV7-7; CDR3nt: TGTGCTAGCAGCTTAGGACCCTTTCCCACAGATACGCAGTATTTT; CDR3aa: CASSLGPFPTDTQYF
abundance: once; d_gene: .; j_gene: TRBJ2-7; v_gene: TRBV2; CDR3nt: TGTGCCAGCAGTGTTGAGGCAGCCTACGAGCAGTACTTC; CDR3aa: CASSVEAAYEQYF
abundance: many; d_gene: .; j_gene: TRBJ1-2; v_gene: TRBV29-1; CDR3nt: TGCAGCGTTGTTGCAGGGCATGGCTACACCTTC; CDR3aa: CSVVAGHGYTF
abundance: .; d_gene: TRBD2; j_gene: TRBJ2-1; v_gene: TRBV12-3/TRBV12-4; CDR3nt: TGTGCCAGCACCTGGACTAGCTACAATGAGCAGTTCTTC; CDR3aa: CASTWTSYNEQFF
abundance: many; d_gene: .; j_gene: TRBJ1-1; v_gene: TRBV5-1; CDR3nt: TGCGCCAGCAGGAAGAACACTGAAGCTTTCTTT; CDR3aa: CASRKNTEAFF
abundance: .; d_gene: TRBD2; j_gene: TRBJ2-7; v_gene: TRBV7-6; CDR3nt: TGTGCCAGCAGCTTAGCGCGGGGGGGCCGGGAGTACGAGCAGTACTTC; CDR3aa: CASSLARGGREYEQYF
abundance: once; d_gene: .; j_gene: TRBJ1-2; v_gene: TRBV12-3/TRBV12-4; CDR3nt: TGTGCCAGCAGTTTCGGCCAGGGAGCAGGCTACACCTTC; CDR3aa: CASSFGQGAGYTF
abundance: many; d_gene: TRBD1; j_gene: TRBJ2-5; v_gene: TRBV24-1; CDR3nt: TGTGCCACCAGTGAGTCCGGGACAGGGAGGAAGACCCAGTACTTC; CDR3aa: CATSESGTGRKTQYF
abundance: many; d_gene: .; j_gene: TRBJ1-2; v_gene: TRBV7-2; CDR3nt: TGTGCCAGCAGCCCGACGGGGGGACACTATGGCTACACCTTC; CDR3aa: CASSPTGGHYGYTF
abundance: few; d_gene: .; j_gene: TRBJ2-2; v_gene: TRBV18; CDR3nt: TGTGCCAGCTCACCGCAGAATGGGGGGAACACCGGGGAGCTGTTTTTT; CDR3aa: CASSPQNGGNTGELFF
abundance: many; d_gene: TRBD1; j_gene: TRBJ2-5; v_gene: TRBV5-1; CDR3nt: TGCGCCAGCAGCTTGGAGGGGGCAGGATGGGAGACCCAGTACTTC; CDR3aa: CASSLEGAGWETQYF
abundance: many; d_gene: TRBD1; j_gene: TRBJ1-4; v_gene: TRBV28; CDR3nt: TGTGCCAGCAGTTTCGGGACAGGGGCCAGGGCTGAAAAACTGTTTTTT; CDR3aa: CASSFGTGARAEKLFF
abundance: many; d_gene: TRBD2; j_gene: TRBJ2-1; v_gene: TRBV7-3; CDR3nt: TGTGCCAGCAGCATCCTGGGACTAGCGGGGGGGTCCTACAATGAGCAGTTCTTC; CDR3aa: CASSILGLAGGSYNEQFF